These 30 T cell receptor beta chains came from one sample sequenced in a study of blood T cell repertoires in COVID-19. Only in-frame clones appear in the TCRdb table, and some are missing; sequencing was by immunoSEQ multiplex PCR. This sample yields about 220,000 clones, of which around 82% are seen a single time; about 3.8% belongs to the top ten. The specimen was peripheral blood. The source of these receptors is a woman older than 75 with acute or convalescent COVID-19.

This clone came up once. This rearrangement joins TRBV7-9 to TRBJ2-7, with unresolved D. Germline V gene lookup returns CDR1 SEHNR and CDR2 FQNEAQ (reference sequence). V was clipped by 4 bases and J by 3 bases, with 10 bases between them. The CDR3 has 13 amino acids. The DNA of the CDR3 is TGTGCCAGCAGCTCTAACTCGTTCTACGAGCAGTACTTC. Translation gives CASSSNSFYEQYF.

This clone was observed once. This rearrangement joins TRBV9 to TRBJ1-2, with D perhaps matching TRBD1 (6 bases). Trimming cost V 3 bases and J 7 bases, with 16 bases left between them. Germline V gene sequence: CDR1 SGDLS, CDR2 YYNGEE. The CDR3 has 14 amino acids. This CDR3 is CASSARDTGAGYTF. The CDR3 nucleotides read TGTGCCAGCAGCGCCCGGGACACGGGCGCTGGCTACACCTTC.

The V call is TRBV6-5, the J call TRBJ1-2, with 8 nucleotides matching TRBD1. The ends lost 5 bases at V and 4 bases at J; junction bases unmatched: 9. The CDR3 extends over 15 amino acids. Germline loops: CDR1 MNHEY, CDR2 SVGAGI. The CDR3 coding sequence is TGTGCCAGCAGTCCTTTTGACAGGGGAGGCTATGGCTACACCTTC. Encoded protein: CASSPFDRGGYGYTF.

J is TRBJ1-5 and V is TRBV28; D is possibly TRBD1 (6 bases). This CDR3 has 16 amino acids. Trimming removed 5 bases from V and 3 bases from J, with 17 bases in between. CDR1 and CDR2 from the germline V gene are MDHEN and SYDVKM. As DNA, the CDR3 is TGTGCCAGCAGTCGTGGGAGACAGGCTACCAATCAGCCCCAGCATTTT. It codes for CASSRGRQATNQPQHF.

This clone was counted a single time. The chain is built from TRBV9 and TRBJ2-2; the D gene is possibly TRBD2 (5 bases). The CDR3 is 12 residues long. Germline V gene lookup returns CDR1 SGDLS and CDR2 YYNGEE. V lost 5 bases and J 6 bases, leaving 8 bases between the germline ends. The CDR3 reads CASRRAAGELFF. The DNA for the CDR3 is TGTGCCAGCAGGCGGGCAGCCGGGGAGCTGTTTTTT.

V usage is TRBV6-2 or TRBV6-3 and J usage is TRBJ1-1; 11 nucleotides agree with TRBD1. Germline trimming cut 5 bases from V and 4 bases from J; bases unmatched to any gene: 6. This CDR3 spans 15 amino acids. Germline-derived CDR1 and CDR2 are MNHEY and SVGEGT. CDR3 loop: CASSTGGTGGTEAFF. Here the CDR3 DNA reads TGTGCCAGCAGTACGGGGGGGACAGGGGGCACTGAAGCTTTCTTT.

This rearrangement joins TRBV28 to TRBJ1-1; perhaps TRBD1 as D (5 bases). The germline V gene has CDR1 MDHEN and CDR2 SYDVKM. There are 13 residues in the CDR3. Trimming cost V 5 bases and J 5 bases, with 12 bases left between them. Written as DNA, the CDR3 is TGTGCCAGCAGTAGCAGGGTGGTGACTGAAGCTTTCTTT. Amino acid sequence: CASSSRVVTEAFF.

The CDR3: CAWSLDRDQPQHF. In DNA form, the CDR3 reads TGTGCCTGGAGCCTCGACAGGGATCAGCCCCAGCATTTT. The chain carries TRBV30 and TRBJ1-5, with 7 bases identical to TRBD1. J was trimmed by 5 bases and V by 3 bases; bases with no gene match: 4. Germline V gives CDR1 GTSNPN, CDR2 SVGIG (reference sequence). The length of the CDR3 is 13 residues.

CDR3 region: CASSPLGGGEKLFF. The CDR3 coding sequence is TGTGCCAGCTCACCACTCGGGGGGGGTGAAAAACTGTTTTTT. The V call is TRBV18, the J call TRBJ1-4, with D possibly TRBD1 on 5 matching bases. V shed 1 base and J shed 7 bases, with 10 bases lying between them. Germline CDR1 reads KGHSH; CDR2 reads LQKENI. This CDR3 contains 14 residues.

The chain carries TRBV5-1 and TRBJ2-7; TRBD1 might be the D (6 bases). The CDR3 covers 13 residues. V lost 3 bases to trimming and J lost 2 bases, with 9 bases between them. Germline-derived CDR1 and CDR2 are SGHRS and YFSETQ. The CDR3 nucleotides are TGCGCCAGCAGCTCGACAGGTCCCTACGAGCAGTACTTC. Translating it yields CASSSTGPYEQYF.

The J gene is TRBJ1-2, the V gene TRBV18; 8 nucleotides match TRBD1. The CDR3 is made up of 14 amino acids. V was clipped by 3 bases and J by 5 bases; unmatched bases: 5. CDR1 and CDR2 from the germline V gene are KGHSH and LQKENI. CDR3 region: CASSPEGTGYGYTF. CDR3 nucleotide sequence: TGTGCCAGCTCACCGGAGGGGACAGGATATGGCTACACCTTC.

The rearrangement uses TRBV5-6 and TRBJ1-1; D is uncertain. The CDR3 contains 13 residues. Germline loops: CDR1 SGHDT, CDR2 YYEEEE. Between the trimmed V and J ends, which lost 4 bases and 5 bases, there was a span of 12 bases. CDR3 in amino acids: CASSLGRGTEAFF. CDR3 sequence (DNA): TGTGCCAGCAGCCTGGGCCGGGGTACTGAAGCTTTCTTT. Looking up the rest from reference TRBV5-6 and TRBJ1-1 gives the full variable domain: DAGVTQSPTHLIKTRGQQVTLRCSPKSGHDTVSWYQQALGQGPQFIFQYYEEEERQRGNFPDRFSGHQFPNYSSELNVNALLLGDSALYLCASSLGRGTEAFFGQGTRLTVV.

The genes are TRBV3-1 (or the pseudogene TRBV3-2) and TRBJ2-7; no reliable D call. The CDR3 has 10 amino acids. Germline V gene sequence: CDR1 LGHDT, CDR2 YNNKEL (reference sequence). V lost 8 bases and J lost 6, with 8 bases in between. As DNA, the CDR3 is TGTGCCAGCGGAGACTTCGAGCAGTACTTC. It translates to CASGDFEQYF.

J is TRBJ1-5 and V is TRBV19; no definite D call. CDR3 length equals 13 residues. V lost 7 bases and J lost 0, with 7 bases in between. Germline V CDR1 and CDR2: LNHDA, SQIVND (reference sequence). CDR3 in amino acids: CASNENSNQPQHF. CDR3 DNA sequence: TGTGCCAGTAATGAGAATAGCAATCAGCCCCAGCATTTT.

The chain employs TRBV11-3 and TRBJ2-1, with 10 bases aligning to TRBD1. J was trimmed by 5 bases and V by 2 bases; bases with no gene match: 3. Germline V gives CDR1 SGHNT, CDR2 YENEEA. CDR3 length: 15 residues. CDR3 sequence reads: CASSLRDRGDNEQFF. CDR3 coding DNA: TGTGCCAGCAGCTTAAGGGACAGGGGAGACAATGAGCAGTTCTTC.

The genes are TRBV5-1 and TRBJ2-3; TRBD2 aligns across 8 bases. Per germline, CDR1 SGHRS and CDR2 YFSETQ. This CDR3 region has 16 residues. Trimming at V came to 3 bases and at J to 1 base, leaving 7 bases not matched to a gene. CDR3 DNA sequence: TGCGCCAGCAGCTCGGCCCCGGGGGGGGGCACAGATACGCAGTATTTT. Its translation: CASSSAPGGGTDTQYF.

The J gene is TRBJ1-6, the V gene TRBV28; 11 bases map to TRBD1. Germline CDR1 is MDHEN and CDR2 is SYDVKM. V lost 2 bases and J lost 7; bases outside the gene matches: 1. The CDR3 is 15 residues long. As DNA, the CDR3 is TGTGCCAGCAGTTTAGGGGACAGGGGGAATTCACCCCTCCACTTT. Amino acid sequence: CASSLGDRGNSPLHF.

The rearrangement uses TRBV12-3 or TRBV12-4 and TRBJ2-2; TRBD1 might be the D (5 bases). V was trimmed by 6 bases and J by 7 bases, leaving 12 bases between them. The CDR3 sequence is 13 residues long. CDR3 sequence reads: CASRETGIGELFF. The CDR3 DNA follows: TGTGCCAGCAGGGAAACAGGAATCGGGGAGCTGTTTTTT.

This clone was recorded a few times. The V gene is TRBV3-1 (or the pseudogene TRBV3-2), the J gene TRBJ1-6, with TRBD1 as a possible D gene (5 bases). Germline V gene sequence: CDR1 LGHDT, CDR2 YNNKEL (reference sequence). Trimming pared 4 bases from V and 9 bases from J, leaving 16 bases between. This CDR3 comprises 15 residues. CDR3 residues: CASSRPGDLSSPLHF. DNA for the CDR3: TGTGCCAGCAGCCGTCCCGGGGACTTAAGTTCACCCCTCCACTTT.

This clone has only a few counts. The J gene is TRBJ1-2, the V gene TRBV12-3 or TRBV12-4; the D is unclear. The CDR3 runs to 13 residues. Trimming took 2 bases from V and 8 from J, leaving 12 bases between them. The CDR3 reads CASSLITDGGYTF. The DNA of the CDR3 is TGTGCCAGCAGTTTAATCACCGACGGGGGCTACACCTTC.

The CDR3 region is CASSLEGGYTEAFF. In DNA, the CDR3 is TGTGCCAGCAGCCTAGAGGGGGGGTACACTGAAGCTTTCTTT. The J gene is TRBJ1-1, the V gene TRBV7-9, with TRBD1 as a possible D gene (6 bases). The CDR3 is made up of 14 amino acids. V lost 5 bases, J lost 3 bases, and 13 bases lay in between. Germline V CDR1 and CDR2: SEHNR, FQNEAQ (reference sequence).

This clone was counted only a few times. The rearrangement uses TRBV21-1 and TRBJ1-5; the table's D call, TRBD1, has no DNA check behind it. TRBV21-1 represents a pseudogene. The CDR3 spans 15 residues. CDR3 residues: CASSGDRGLTQPQHF. CDR3 nucleotide sequence: TGTGCCAGCAGCGGAGACAGGGGGCTCACTCAGCCCCAGCATTTT.

V usage is TRBV6-1 and J usage is TRBJ2-5; 10 bases are shared with TRBD2. Germline V lookup: CDR1 MNHNS, CDR2 SASEGT. The CDR3 runs 18 residues. V lost 1 base, J lost 1 base, and 9 bases stayed unmatched. CDR3 loop: CASSEVSGASGGQETQYF. The CDR3 region has the DNA TGTGCCAGCAGTGAAGTGAGTGGGGCTAGCGGGGGCCAAGAGACCCAGTACTTC.

The chain combines TRBV7-6 with TRBJ1-2, with 8 bases aligning to TRBD1. The CDR3 is made up of 15 amino acids. Germline values: CDR1 SGHVS, CDR2 FNYEAQ. V trimming: 0 bases; J trimming: 8 bases; junction bases outside the gene matches: 8. The CDR3, as DNA: TGTGCCAGCAGCTTAGCGAGCCAGGGGGCGTCAGGCTACACCTTC. It translates to CASSLASQGASGYTF.

The chain carries TRBV23-1 and TRBJ1-2; D is ambiguous. TRBV23-1 is an ORF, and what it does is uncertain. Between the trimmed V and J ends, which lost 7 bases and 5 bases, there was a span of 14 bases. CDR3 length equals 13 residues. The CDR3 DNA follows: TGCGCCAGCACGCACCTGCGTTTGTATGGCTACACCTTC. This sequence encodes CASTHLRLYGYTF.

This clone was found once. V usage is TRBV3-1 (or the pseudogene TRBV3-2) and J usage is TRBJ1-2; weak D call: TRBD1 (6 bases). V was trimmed by 4 bases and J by 4 bases, leaving 13 bases between them. The V gene's germline CDR1 is LGHDT and CDR2 YNNKEL (reference sequence). The CDR3 sequence is 14 residues long. The CDR3, as DNA: TGTGCCAGCAGCCCTGGACAGCCGGCCTATGGCTACACCTTC. Translated, it gives CASSPGQPAYGYTF.

The chain uses TRBV5-6 and TRBJ1-6; TRBD1 matches at 8 bases. V lost 4 bases, J lost 10 bases, and 13 bases stayed unmatched. Germline CDR1 SGHDT, CDR2 YYEEEE. The CDR3 is made up of 16 amino acids. The CDR3 DNA follows: TGTGCCAGCAGCCCCTATACTGGGCAGGGGGCATCACCCCTCCACTTT. It is translated as CASSPYTGQGASPLHF.

This chain joins TRBV19 and TRBJ1-5; TRBD1 agrees at 8 bases. V was pared by 2 bases and J by 7 bases, with 4 bases of the junction left unmatched. This CDR3 spans 14 amino acids. CDR1 LNHDA and CDR2 SQIVND come from the germline V gene (reference sequence). DNA for the CDR3: TGTGCCAGTAGTATACAGGGGGCAGAGCAGCCCCAGCATTTT. Translating gives CASSIQGAEQPQHF.

The J gene is TRBJ1-1, the V gene TRBV5-1, with 7 nucleotides matching TRBD1. This CDR3 is 14 amino acids long. Germline V lookup: CDR1 SGHRS, CDR2 YFSETQ. V was clipped by 3 bases and J by 2 bases; unmatched bases: 4. CDR3 nucleotide sequence: TGCGCCAGCAGCTCACAGGGGTACAACACTGAAGCTTTCTTT. Its translation: CASSSQGYNTEAFF.

J is TRBJ2-3 and V is TRBV7-9; 7 nucleotides line up with TRBD1. This CDR3 has 16 residues. V was pared by 3 bases and J by 5 bases, with 11 bases of the junction left unmatched. The germline CDR1 and CDR2 sequences are SEHNR and FQNEAQ (reference sequence). The CDR3 coding sequence is TGTGCCAGCAGCTTGGGCGGACAGGACGGTCTAGATACGCAGTATTTT. It is translated as CASSLGGQDGLDTQYF.